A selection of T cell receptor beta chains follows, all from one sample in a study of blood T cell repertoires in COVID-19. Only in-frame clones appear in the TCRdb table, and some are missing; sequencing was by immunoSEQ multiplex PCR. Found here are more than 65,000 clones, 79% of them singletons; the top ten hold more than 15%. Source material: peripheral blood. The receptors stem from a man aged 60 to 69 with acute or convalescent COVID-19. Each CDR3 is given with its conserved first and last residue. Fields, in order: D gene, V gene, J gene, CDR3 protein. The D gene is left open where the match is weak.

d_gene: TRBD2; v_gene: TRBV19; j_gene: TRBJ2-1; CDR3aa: CASSIAAGVDNEQFF
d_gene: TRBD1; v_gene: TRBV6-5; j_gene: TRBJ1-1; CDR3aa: CATWTGGSRNTEAFF
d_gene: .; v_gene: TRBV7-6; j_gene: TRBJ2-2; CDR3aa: CASSFEASTGELFF
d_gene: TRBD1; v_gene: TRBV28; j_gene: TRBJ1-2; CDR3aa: CASSLGTVRYGYTF
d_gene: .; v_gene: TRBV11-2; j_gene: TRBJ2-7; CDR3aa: CASSLLWDLPTYEQYF
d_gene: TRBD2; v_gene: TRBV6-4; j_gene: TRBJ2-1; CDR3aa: CASSDEASGGNEQFF
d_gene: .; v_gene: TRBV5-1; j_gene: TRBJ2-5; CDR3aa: CASSKNREETQYF
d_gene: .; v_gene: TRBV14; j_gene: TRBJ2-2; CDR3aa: CASSPTTYTGELFF
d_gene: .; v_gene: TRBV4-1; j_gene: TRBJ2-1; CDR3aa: CASSQERVYNEQFF
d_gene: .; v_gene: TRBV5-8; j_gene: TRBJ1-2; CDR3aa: CASSSGIGYVFFYGYTF
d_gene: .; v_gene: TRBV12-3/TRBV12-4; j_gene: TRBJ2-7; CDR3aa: CASNRGPAYEQYF
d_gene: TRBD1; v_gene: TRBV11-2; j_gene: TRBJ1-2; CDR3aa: CASSLDARDSVAYYGYTF
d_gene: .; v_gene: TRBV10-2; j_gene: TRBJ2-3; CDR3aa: CASTPAGAGTDTQYF
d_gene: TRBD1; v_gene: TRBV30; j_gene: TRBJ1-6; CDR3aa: CAWSGDRGYSPLHF
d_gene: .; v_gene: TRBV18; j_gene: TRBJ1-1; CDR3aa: CASSRGENTEAFF
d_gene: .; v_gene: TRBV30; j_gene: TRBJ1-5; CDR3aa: CAWSAAISGGSNQPQHF
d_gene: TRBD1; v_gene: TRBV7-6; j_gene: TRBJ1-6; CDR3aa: CASSLLGPGTGDSPLHF
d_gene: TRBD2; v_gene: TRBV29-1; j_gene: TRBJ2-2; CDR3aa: CSVPGLAGLTNTGELFF
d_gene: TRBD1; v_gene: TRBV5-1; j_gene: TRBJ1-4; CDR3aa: CASSPGTGAPNEKLFF
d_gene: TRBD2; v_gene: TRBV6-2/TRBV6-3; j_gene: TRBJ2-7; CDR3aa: CASSRLLADGEQYF
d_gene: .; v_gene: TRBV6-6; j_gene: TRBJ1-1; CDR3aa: CASRRLSPEAFF
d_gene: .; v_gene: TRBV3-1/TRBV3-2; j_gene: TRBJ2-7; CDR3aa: CASRQGLAYEQYF
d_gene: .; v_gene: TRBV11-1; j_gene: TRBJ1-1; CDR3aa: CASSFRTPNTEAFF
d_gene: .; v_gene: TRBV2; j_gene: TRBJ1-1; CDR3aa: CASSEAGAPYTEAFF
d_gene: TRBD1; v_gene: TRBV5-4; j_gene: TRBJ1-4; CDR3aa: CASSSPTGGNEKLFF
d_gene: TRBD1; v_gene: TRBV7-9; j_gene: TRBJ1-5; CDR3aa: CASSRTGGGLAEGQPQHF